This T cell receptor beta chain derives from a study of T cells in Graves' hyperthyroidism and ophthalmopathy. Study-wide results and limits: A model using 13 V-J features told ophthalmopathy apart from stable hyperthyroidism. Most expanded thyroid clonotypes above 0.001 recurred in blood.

Any symptoms of ophthalmopathy came after the first hyperthyroidism diagnosis, from which the blood sample dates. Isolation of PBMCs was performed on about 9.9 ml fresh peripheral blood. A word on this clonotype: Its antigen is undetermined.

RNA transcripts served as the template for amplifying TCR beta CDR3 regions. A set of HTBI primers served as the primers for a first-round RT-PCR of the TCR CDR3. One entry per CDR3 protein, called by TCRdb with MiXCR from the multiplex PCR reads. The repertoire holds roughly 250,000 distinct CDR3 sequences, with roughly 14% as singletons. Germline V gene lookup returns CDR1 PRHDT and CDR2 FYEKMQ (reference sequence). After removal of 5 bases from V and 2 bases from J, the junction contained 6 bases not matched to a gene. CDR3 length equals 14 residues. The V and J genes are TRBV13 and TRBJ2-7, with 7 bases that match TRBD1. This receptor was taken from a middle-aged woman with Graves' hyperthyroidism that later progressed to Graves' ophthalmopathy. The sequenced material came from blood. CDR3 sequence: CASSPGTATYEQYF. For the CDR3, the DNA is TGTGCCAGCAGCCCCGGGACAGCGACCTACGAGCAGTACTTC. Based on the CDR3 plus reference TRBV13 and TRBJ2-7, the full variable domain is AAGVIQSPRHLIKEKRETATLKCYPIPRHDTVYWYQQGPGQDPQFLISFYEKMQSDKGSIPDRFSAQQFSDYHSELNMSSLELGDSALYFCASSPGTATYEQYFGPGTRLTVT.